This TCR beta chain was obtained from a study of T cells after yellow fever vaccination. TCRdb re-called the 5' RACE reads through MiXCR, storing one row per CDR3 protein. The sample has approximately 160,000 distinct CDR3 sequences, around 9.3% seen once; the top ten hold about a third. CDR3 size: 13 residues. Germline V gene data show CDR1 as MNHEY and CDR2 as SVGAGI. With V trimmed by 6 bases and J by 2 bases, 1 base remained unmatched. The starting material was CD8+ T cells sorted from PBMCs, obtained 45 days after the yellow fever booster vaccination. This sequence originates from a man between 18 and 29 years old who received the YFV17D yellow fever vaccine. The chain uses TRBV6-5 and TRBJ2-1; 7 bases are shared with TRBD1. CDR3: CASSQGAYNEQFF. DNA of the CDR3: TGTGCCAGCAGCCAGGGGGCCTACAATGAGCAGTTCTTC.